What follows are 15 T cell receptor beta chains derived from one specimen sequenced in a study of regulatory T cells in long-lasting Graves disease. Time point reported: newly diagnosed GD, antithyroid drugs for less than 3 months. PBMC-derived RNA was used for the TCR library. Combining iRepertoire HTBI primers with Arm-PCR of CDR3 regions, the authors built TCR beta libraries. TCRdb re-called the multiplex PCR reads with MiXCR, one entry per CDR3 protein. The sample has more than 400,000 distinct CDR3 sequences, about a sixth seen once; the top ten hold about 11%. These records were also assigned to another study, of T cells in Graves' hyperthyroidism and ophthalmopathy.

Specimen: peripheral blood mononuclear cells (PBMCs), collected at new diagnosis, from a patient treated with antithyroid drugs. These receptors were taken from a woman aged 30 to 39 with Graves disease.

This clonotype was seen ten or more times. The chain carries TRBV30 and TRBJ2-1; 10 bases agree with TRBD2. This CDR3 has 15 residues. Germline V lookup: CDR1 GTSNPN, CDR2 SVGIG (reference sequence). After removal of 5 bases from V and 5 bases from J, the junction contained 9 bases not matched to a gene. CDR3 amino acids: CAWAPGLALNNEQFF. DNA of the CDR3: TGTGCCTGGGCCCCGGGACTAGCGCTGAACAATGAGCAGTTCTTC.

This clonotype was seen a few times. The chain employs TRBV5-1 and TRBJ2-3; D possibly uses TRBD1 or TRBD2 (6 bases each). The CDR3 totals 13 residues. Germline CDR1 SGHRS, CDR2 YFSETQ. V was shortened by 2 bases and J by 12 bases, with 16 bases between the two germline ends. The CDR3 spells CASSFNREDFQYF. CDR3 nucleotide sequence: TGCGCCAGCAGCTTTAACAGGGAGGACTTTCAGTATTTT.

The genes are TRBV7-9 and TRBJ1-2; D unresolved. V shed 11 bases and J shed 4 bases, with 14 bases lying between them. Germline-derived CDR1 and CDR2 are SEHNR and FQNEAQ (reference sequence). The CDR3 has 12 amino acids. The CDR3 region is CAGEGLTYGYTF. The CDR3 region has the DNA TGTGCCGGAGAGGGTCTAACCTATGGCTACACCTTC.

This clonotype has a handful of counts. The rearrangement uses TRBV7-2 and TRBJ1-4, with D possibly matching TRBD1 (5 bases). The germline V and J ends were trimmed by 5 bases and 5 bases, with 12 bases remaining between them. The V gene's germline CDR1 is SGHTA and CDR2 FQGNSA. The CDR3 covers 14 residues. CDR3 region: CASSQSRDNEKLFF. CDR3 DNA sequence: TGTGCCAGCAGCCAAAGCCGGGACAATGAAAAACTGTTTTTT.

This clonotype was found many times. V gene TRBV10-3 combines with J gene TRBJ2-5; D gene uncertain. Deletions cut 5 bases from V and 1 base from J, with 5 bases between. This CDR3 has 12 residues. Germline CDR1 reads ENHRY; CDR2 reads SYGVKD. The CDR3 protein is CAISQLQETQYF. Here the CDR3 DNA reads TGTGCCATCAGTCAACTCCAAGAGACCCAGTACTTC.

V gene TRBV11-2 combines with J gene TRBJ1-2; weak D call: TRBD1 (5 bases). The V end was cut by 1 base, the J end by 2 bases, with 8 bases between. Germline V gene data show CDR1 as SGHAT and CDR2 as FQNNGV. The CDR3 sequence is 14 residues long. Written as DNA, the CDR3 is TGTGCCAGCAGCTTAGTTCGGGGCAACTATGGCTACACCTTC. Residues: CASSLVRGNYGYTF.

This clonotype was counted at least ten times. For the CDR3, the DNA is TGTGCCAGCAGTTTAATAGCGGGAGCGGGCGAGCAGTACTTC. Protein product: CASSLIAGAGEQYF. V is TRBV12-3 or TRBV12-4 and J is TRBJ2-7, with 9 nucleotides matching TRBD2. The junction had 5 bases not matched to a gene; V was cut back by 2 bases and J by 6 bases. This CDR3 has 14 residues.

The V and J genes are TRBV27 and TRBJ2-3; D unclear. V was shortened by 5 bases and J by 0 bases, with 6 bases between the two germline ends. This CDR3 has 13 residues. Germline CDR1 and CDR2: MNHEY and SMNVEV (reference sequence). The CDR3 DNA sequence: TGTGCCAGCAGTCATTCTAGCACAGATACGCAGTATTTT. Protein product: CASSHSSTDTQYF.

The gene calls are TRBV9 and TRBJ1-2; TRBD1 matches 9 bases. With V trimmed by 10 bases and J by 8 bases, 6 bases remained unmatched. Germline V gives CDR1 SGDLS, CDR2 YYNGEE. The CDR3 spans 11 residues. CDR3 bases: TGTGCCGGAGGGACAGGGCAGGGCTACACCTTC. Protein sequence: CAGGTGQGYTF.

This clonotype has a count of ten or more. The chain has TRBV13 and TRBJ2-2, with D tentatively TRBD1 (6 bases). In germline, CDR1 is PRHDT, CDR2 FYEKMQ (reference sequence). This CDR3 comprises 16 residues. Deletions cut 3 bases from V and 1 base from J, with 12 bases between. In DNA form, the CDR3 reads TGTGCCAGCAGCTTTAGGGGGTGGCAGAACACCGGGGAGCTGTTTTTT. Encoded protein: CASSFRGWQNTGELFF.

V and J are TRBV28 and TRBJ1-3, with D uncertain. The CDR3 contains 16 residues. In germline, CDR1 is MDHEN, CDR2 SYDVKM. Deletions cut 6 bases from V and 0 bases from J, with 15 bases between. This chain's CDR3 is CASRRTGSHSGNTIYF. Written as DNA, the CDR3 is TGTGCCAGCAGAAGAACCGGGTCCCACTCTGGAAACACCATATATTTT.

This clonotype has just a few counts. A clone one base away is much larger, so this may be a read error. The chain joins TRBV2 to TRBJ2-5; D is possibly TRBD2 (6 bases). Germline V gene lookup returns CDR1 SNHLY and CDR2 FYNNEI. This CDR3 is built from 14 residues. CDR3 in amino acids: CVSSEWTGLETQYF. The CDR3 bases are TGTGTCAGCAGTGAATGGACGGGACTAGAGACCCAGTACTTC.

This clonotype was seen ten or more times. This chain joins TRBV2 and TRBJ2-1, with D possibly matching TRBD1 (6 bases). Germline V gives CDR1 SNHLY, CDR2 FYNNEI. The CDR3 is made up of 13 amino acids. The germline V and J ends were trimmed by 7 bases and 8 bases, with 15 bases remaining between them. This CDR3 reads CASTGAKGDEQFF. In DNA form, the CDR3 reads TGTGCCAGCACCGGGGCCAAGGGGGATGAGCAGTTCTTC.

A few counts support this clonotype. V gene TRBV10-3 combines with J gene TRBJ2-2, with D possibly being TRBD1 (6 bases). V lost 6 bases and J 6 bases, leaving 11 bases between the germline ends. The CDR3 covers 13 residues. From germline, CDR1 is ENHRY and CDR2 SYGVKD. CDR3 nucleotides: TGTGCCATCAGGGACAACAGGGCCGGGGAGCTGTTTTTT. Residues: CAIRDNRAGELFF.

In this sample, this clonotype turned up many times. The rearrangement joins TRBV20-1 to TRBJ1-1; perhaps TRBD1 as D (5 bases). The germline V and J ends were trimmed by 4 bases and 0 bases, with 15 bases remaining between them. CDR1 is DFQATT, CDR2 SNEGSKA, per germline (reference sequence). This CDR3 is 15 amino acids long. The CDR3 is CSAKLFRQMNTEAFF. DNA for the CDR3: TGCAGTGCTAAATTGTTCCGACAGATGAACACTGAAGCTTTCTTT.